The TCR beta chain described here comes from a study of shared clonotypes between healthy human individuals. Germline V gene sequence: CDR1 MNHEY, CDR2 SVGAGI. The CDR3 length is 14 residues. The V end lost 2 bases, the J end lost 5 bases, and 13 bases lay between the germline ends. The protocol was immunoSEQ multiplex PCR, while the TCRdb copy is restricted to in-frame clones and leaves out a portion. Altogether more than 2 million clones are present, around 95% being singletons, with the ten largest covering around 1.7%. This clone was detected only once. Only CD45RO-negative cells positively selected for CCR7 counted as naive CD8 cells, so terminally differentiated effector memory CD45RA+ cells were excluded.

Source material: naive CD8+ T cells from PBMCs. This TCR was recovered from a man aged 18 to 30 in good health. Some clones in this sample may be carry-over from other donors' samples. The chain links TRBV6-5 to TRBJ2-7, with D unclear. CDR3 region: CASSYVGKGHEQYF. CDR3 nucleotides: TGTGCCAGCAGTTACGTGGGGAAAGGCCACGAGCAGTACTTC.